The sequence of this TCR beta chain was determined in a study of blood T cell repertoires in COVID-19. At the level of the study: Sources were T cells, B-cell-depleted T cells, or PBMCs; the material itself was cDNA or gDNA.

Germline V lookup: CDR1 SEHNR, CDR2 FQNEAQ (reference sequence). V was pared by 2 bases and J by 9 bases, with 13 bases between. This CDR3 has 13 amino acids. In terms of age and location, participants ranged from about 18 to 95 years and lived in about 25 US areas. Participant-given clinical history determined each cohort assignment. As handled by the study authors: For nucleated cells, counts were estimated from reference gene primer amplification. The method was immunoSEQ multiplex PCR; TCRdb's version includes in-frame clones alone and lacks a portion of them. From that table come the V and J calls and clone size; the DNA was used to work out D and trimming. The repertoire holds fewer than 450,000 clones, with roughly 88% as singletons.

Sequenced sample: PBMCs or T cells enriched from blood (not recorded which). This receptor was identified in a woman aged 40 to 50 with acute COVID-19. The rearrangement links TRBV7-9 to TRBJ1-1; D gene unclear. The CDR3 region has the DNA TGTGCCAGCAGCTTAAATAGCCTGGCTCAAGCTTTCTTT. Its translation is CASSLNSLAQAFF.